Below are 12 T cell receptor beta chains sequenced from a single sample in a study of PD-1 blockade in mismatch repair-deficient tumors. Sequencing was performed with immunoSEQ multiplex PCR; in TCRdb, only in-frame clones are kept and a portion is missing. This table has roughly 120,000 clones, approximately 80% appearing once. Sequencing was performed on peripheral blood, taken about 13 months after starting pembrolizumab. These receptors all stem from an adult with mismatch repair-deficient cancer.

The table lists this clone with a few counts. The V call is TRBV27, the J call TRBJ2-4; TRBD2 agrees at 8 bases. The germline V gene encodes CDR1 MNHEY and CDR2 SMNVEV (reference sequence). The trim removed 5 bases at V and 8 bases at J, leaving 5 bases unmatched. The CDR3 is 13 residues long. Here the CDR3 DNA reads TGTGCCAGCAGTGCGGGACTAGTAGACATTCAGTACTTC. Translated, it gives CASSAGLVDIQYF.

The chain combines TRBV6-6 with TRBJ1-5; a weak D match, TRBD1 (5 bases). The CDR3 spans 12 residues. Trimming removed 6 bases at V and 6 bases at J, with 9 bases between. CDR1 MNHNY and CDR2 SVGAGI come from the germline V gene (reference sequence). The DNA of the CDR3 is TGTGCCAGCAGCCGGGACGGTCAGCCCCAGCATTTT. Translating it yields CASSRDGQPQHF.

The genes are TRBV7-3 and TRBJ1-2; no clear D. This CDR3 has 13 residues. Germline assignment: CDR1 SGHTA and CDR2 FQGTGA. The V gene lost 5 bases and the J gene lost 0 bases, with 7 bases spanning the gap. CDR3 in DNA: TGTGCCAGCAGCGAGGACTCTAACTATGGCTACACCTTC. Residues: CASSEDSNYGYTF.

V usage is TRBV5-4 and J usage is TRBJ2-7; TRBD1 matches at 8 bases. The V and J ends lost 4 bases and 6 bases, in that order; junction bases with no gene match: 3. The CDR3 has 12 residues. Per germline, CDR1 SGHNT and CDR2 YYREEE (reference sequence). CDR3 region: CASSGTGREQYF. The DNA of the CDR3 is TGTGCCAGCAGCGGGACAGGTCGCGAGCAGTACTTC.

At least ten counts were recorded for this clone. V usage is TRBV9 and J usage is TRBJ1-1; 7 nucleotides agree with TRBD1. V trimming: 0 bases; J trimming: 3 bases; junction bases outside the gene matches: 17. Germline values: CDR1 SGDLS, CDR2 YYNGEE. This CDR3 region has 19 residues. DNA of the CDR3: TGTGCCAGCAGCGTAGGAGAGTATCGGGACAGCCCGAGGGACACTGAAGCTTTCTTT. It translates to CASSVGEYRDSPRDTEAFF.

This clone was seen a single time. Other DNA sequences in the same sample also yield this CDR3. The chain uses TRBV9 and TRBJ2-1; maybe TRBD2 (6 bases). The CDR3 runs 15 residues. The germline CDR1 and CDR2 sequences are SGDLS and YYNGEE. V lost 0 bases, J lost 2 bases, and 9 bases lay in between. CDR3 in amino acids: CASSVGLAAYNEQFF. The CDR3 nucleotides are TGTGCCAGCAGCGTAGGGTTAGCGGCCTACAATGAGCAGTTCTTC.

With respect to this clone: An end of the junction does not agree with germline; a read error may underlie this. The rearrangement links TRBV29-1 to TRBJ2-3; 8 bases align to TRBD1. The CDR3 runs to 14 residues. CDR1 and CDR2 from the germline V gene are SQVTM and ANQGSEA. The CDR3 sequence is CSVEGQGDTDTQYF. For the CDR3, the DNA is TGCAGCGTAGAAGGACAGGGCGACACAGATACGCAGTATTTT.

V is TRBV19 and J is TRBJ2-1, with 7 nucleotides matching TRBD1. The V segment lost 7 bases and the J segment 1 base; nucleotides outside the gene matches: 7. CDR1 is LNHDA and CDR2 is SQIVND in the germline V gene (reference sequence). The CDR3 is 15 amino acids. CDR3 nucleotide sequence: TGTGCCAGTAAGCCAACAGGGGTTTCCTACAATGAGCAGTTCTTC. Translating it yields CASKPTGVSYNEQFF. Using reference TRBV19 and TRBJ2-1 for the parts outside the CDR3, the full variable domain is DGGITQSPKYLFRKEGQNVTLSCEQNLNHDAMYWYRQDPGQGLRLIYYSQIVNDFQKGDIAEGYSVSREKKESFPLTVTSAQKNPTAFYLCASKPTGVSYNEQFFGPGTRLTVL.

The chain links TRBV6-6 to TRBJ2-3; the D call may be TRBD1 or TRBD2 (7 bases each). Per germline, CDR1 MNHNY and CDR2 SVGAGI (reference sequence). This CDR3 is 16 amino acids long. Trimming shortened V by 0 bases and J by 3 bases, and 13 bases separated the two germline ends. This CDR3 reads CASSYSGGGRTDTQYF. DNA of the CDR3: TGTGCCAGCAGTTACTCAGGGGGCGGGAGAACAGATACGCAGTATTTT.

This clone was observed a handful of times. This chain connects TRBV2 to TRBJ2-7, with D perhaps TRBD2 (6 bases). The V end lost 8 bases, the J end lost 4 bases, and 27 bases lay between the germline ends. The CDR3 totals 17 residues. The germline V gene encodes CDR1 SNHLY and CDR2 FYNNEI. CDR3 DNA sequence: TGTGCCAGCCTTAGTTTGACCCCGGGGGAAACTACTTACGAGCAGTACTTC. It is translated as CASLSLTPGETTYEQYF.

The chain joins TRBV9 to TRBJ2-5, with TRBD2 matching 8 bases. The CDR3 extends over 16 amino acids. V shed 0 bases and J 5 bases; nucleotides not matched to a gene: 9. Per the germline V gene, CDR1 is SGDLS and CDR2 is YYNGEE. The chain's CDR3 is CASSVGAGGILETQYF. In nucleotides, the CDR3 is TGTGCCAGCAGCGTAGGTGCGGGAGGTATTCTCGAGACCCAGTACTTC.

The rearrangement joins TRBV19 to TRBJ1-5, with D perhaps TRBD1 (5 bases). Per germline, CDR1 LNHDA and CDR2 SQIVND (reference sequence). V was clipped by 2 bases and J by 0 bases, with 17 bases between them. The CDR3 is 18 residues long. CDR3 DNA: TGTGCCAGTAGTATATGGGGCTTGGGATCCGGTAGCAATCAGCCCCAGCATTTT. This sequence encodes CASSIWGLGSGSNQPQHF.